Detailed here is one T cell receptor beta chain. The data are from a study of blood T cell repertoires in COVID-19. Background on the study: Samples of COVID-19 (acute and convalescent) were obtained from the United States, Italy and Spain. Sources were T cells, B-cell-depleted T cells, or PBMCs; the material itself was cDNA or gDNA.

V gave up 2 bases and J gave up 2 bases, with 19 bases separating them. The length of the CDR3 is 18 residues. Germline-derived CDR1 and CDR2 are MNHNS and SASEGT. In the original analysis: Amplification from reference gene primers served as the basis for estimated nucleated cell counts. The protocol was immunoSEQ multiplex PCR, while the TCRdb copy is restricted to in-frame clones and leaves out a portion. For V, J and clone size, that table is used; D and trimming come from the DNA. The sample lists 200,000 to 250,000 clones; almost 85% were seen once. This sequence was found in a man in his fifties or sixties with acute or convalescent COVID-19. The chain is built from TRBV6-1 and TRBJ1-3, with a weak D call TRBD1 (5 bases). The sample was peripheral blood. CDR3 in amino acids: CASSEHSRVSRPGNTIYF. CDR3 DNA sequence: TGTGCCAGCAGTGAACATTCCAGGGTATCCCGACCTGGAAACACCATATATTTT.